This T cell receptor (beta chain) was sequenced during a study of technical replicates of blood from several donors. Produced via immunoSEQ multiplex PCR; TCRdb's table is partial and in-frame only. Altogether tens of thousands of clones are present, 80% to 90% being singletons, with the ten largest covering around 4%. Germline CDR1 is MNHNY and CDR2 is SVGAGI (reference sequence). Losses at the gene ends were 5 bases for V and 4 bases for J; bases not matched to a gene: 6. The CDR3 spans 14 residues. The sequenced material came from PBMCs. The chain has TRBV6-6 and TRBJ2-5; TRBD2 matches 8 bases. This receptor was identified in a human donor in good health. Some clones in this sample may be carry-over from other donors' samples. The chain's CDR3 is CASSPREGLETQYF. CDR3 coding DNA: TGTGCCAGCAGTCCCCGGGAGGGCCTAGAGACCCAGTACTTC.